This T cell receptor (beta chain) was sequenced during a study of cytomegalovirus exposure and HLA in healthy donors. V was pared by 4 bases and J by 8 bases, with 8 bases between. Germline lookup yields CDR1 GTSNPN and CDR2 SVGIG (reference sequence). This CDR3 contains 11 residues. Overall study results and limits: Generally TCR sequences proved uncommon, though certain public TCRs appeared in numerous donors.

With 60 Vbeta and 13 Jbeta primers, the PCR was carried out. The table came from immunoSEQ multiplex PCR; TCRdb's copy has only in-frame clones and leaves some out. Of 150,000 to 200,000 clones detected, approximately 84% appear once; the ten largest clones hold approximately 1.2%. This clone has more than one count but fewer than ten. Its cognate antigen is unknown. This TCR was sampled from a middle-aged man in good health and CMV-seropositive. The gene calls are TRBV30 and TRBJ1-4; D unresolved. The sequenced sample was PBMCs. Here the CDR3 reads CAWTRGEKLFF. The CDR3 coding sequence is TGTGCCTGGACGCGCGGGGAAAAACTGTTTTTT.